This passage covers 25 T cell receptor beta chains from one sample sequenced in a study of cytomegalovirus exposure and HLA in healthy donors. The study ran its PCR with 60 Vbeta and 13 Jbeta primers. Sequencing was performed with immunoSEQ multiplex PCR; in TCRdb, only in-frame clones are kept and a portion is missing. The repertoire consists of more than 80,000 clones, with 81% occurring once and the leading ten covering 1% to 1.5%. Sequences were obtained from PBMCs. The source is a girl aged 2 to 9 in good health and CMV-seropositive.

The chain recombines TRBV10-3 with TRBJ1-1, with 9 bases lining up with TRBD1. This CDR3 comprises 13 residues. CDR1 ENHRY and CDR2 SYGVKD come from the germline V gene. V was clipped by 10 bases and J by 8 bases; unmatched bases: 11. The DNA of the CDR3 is TGTGCCACACTACAGGGGGCAGATGGAGAAGCTTTCTTT. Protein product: CATLQGADGEAFF.

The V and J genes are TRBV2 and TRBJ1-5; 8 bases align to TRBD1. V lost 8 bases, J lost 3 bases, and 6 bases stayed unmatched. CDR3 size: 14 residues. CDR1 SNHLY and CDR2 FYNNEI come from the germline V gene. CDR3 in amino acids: CASCPDRDNQPQHF. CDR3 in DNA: TGTGCCAGCTGCCCGGACAGGGACAATCAGCCCCAGCATTTT.

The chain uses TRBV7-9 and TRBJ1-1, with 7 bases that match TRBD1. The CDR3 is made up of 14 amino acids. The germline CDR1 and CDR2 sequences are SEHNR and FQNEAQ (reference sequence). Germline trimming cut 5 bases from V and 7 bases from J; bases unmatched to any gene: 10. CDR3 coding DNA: TGTGCCAGCAGCCTAGGAGACAGGGTCGGTGAAGCTTTCTTT. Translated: CASSLGDRVGEAFF. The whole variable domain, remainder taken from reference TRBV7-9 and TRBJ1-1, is DTGVSQNPRHKITKRGQNVTFRCDPISEHNRLYWYRQTLGQGPEFLTYFQNEAQLEKSRLLSDRFSAERPKGSFSTLEIQRTEQGDSAMYLCASSLGDRVGEAFFGQGTRLTVV.

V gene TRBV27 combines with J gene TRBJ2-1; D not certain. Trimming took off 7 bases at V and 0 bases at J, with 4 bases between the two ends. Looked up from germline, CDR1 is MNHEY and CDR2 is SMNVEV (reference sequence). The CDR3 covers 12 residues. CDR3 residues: CASTSSYNEQFF. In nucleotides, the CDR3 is TGTGCCAGCACCTCCTCCTACAATGAGCAGTTCTTC.

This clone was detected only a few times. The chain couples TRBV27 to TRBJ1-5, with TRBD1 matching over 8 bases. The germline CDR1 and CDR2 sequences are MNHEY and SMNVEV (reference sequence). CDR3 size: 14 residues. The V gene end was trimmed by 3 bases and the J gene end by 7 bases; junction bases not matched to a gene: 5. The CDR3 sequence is CASSLQGAPQPQHF. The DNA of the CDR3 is TGTGCCAGCAGTTTGCAGGGGGCGCCGCAGCCCCAGCATTTT.

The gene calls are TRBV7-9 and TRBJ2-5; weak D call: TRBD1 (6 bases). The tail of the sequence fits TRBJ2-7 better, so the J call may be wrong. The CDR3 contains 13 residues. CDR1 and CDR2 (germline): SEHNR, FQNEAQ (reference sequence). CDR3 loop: CAVRTDESYEQYF. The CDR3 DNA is TGTGCCGTCAGGACAGATGAATCCTACGAGCAGTACTTC.

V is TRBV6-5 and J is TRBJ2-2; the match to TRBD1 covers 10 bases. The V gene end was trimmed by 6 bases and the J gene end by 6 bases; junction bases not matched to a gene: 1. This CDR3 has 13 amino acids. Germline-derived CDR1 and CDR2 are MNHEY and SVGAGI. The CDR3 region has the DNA TGTGCCAGCAGGACAGGGGGCGCCGGGGAGCTGTTTTTT. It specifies CASRTGGAGELFF.

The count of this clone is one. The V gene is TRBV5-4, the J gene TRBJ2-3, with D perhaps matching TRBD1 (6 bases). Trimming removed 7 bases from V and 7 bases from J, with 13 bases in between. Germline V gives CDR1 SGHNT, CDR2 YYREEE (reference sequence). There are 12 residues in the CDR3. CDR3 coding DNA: TGTGCCAGCGGAACAGGGAAACATACGCAGTATTTT. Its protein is CASGTGKHTQYF.

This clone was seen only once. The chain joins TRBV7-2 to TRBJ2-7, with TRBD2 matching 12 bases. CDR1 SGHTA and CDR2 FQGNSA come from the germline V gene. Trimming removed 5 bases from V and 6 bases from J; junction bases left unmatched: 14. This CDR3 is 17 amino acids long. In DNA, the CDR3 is TGTGCCAGCAGCCCAACCACGACTAGCGGGAGAAGGGGCGAGCAGTACTTC. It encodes CASSPTTTSGRRGEQYF.

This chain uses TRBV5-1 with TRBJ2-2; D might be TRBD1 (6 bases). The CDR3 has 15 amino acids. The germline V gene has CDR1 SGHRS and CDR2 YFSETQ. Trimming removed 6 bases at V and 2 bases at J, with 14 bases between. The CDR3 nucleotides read TGCGCCAGCAACCGGGCAGGGGATAACACCGGGGAGCTGTTTTTT. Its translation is CASNRAGDNTGELFF.

For the CDR3, the DNA is TGCGCCAGCAGTCAATCTTCCCACCCTGGGGGGTCCTACGAGCAGTACTTC. Translating gives CASSQSSHPGGSYEQYF. This chain uses TRBV23-1 with TRBJ2-7, with D possibly being TRBD2 (6 bases). TRBV23-1 is flagged as an ORF with uncertain function. The CDR3 loop spans 17 amino acids. The ends were cut back, 0 bases at V and 1 base at J, with 16 bases in the middle.

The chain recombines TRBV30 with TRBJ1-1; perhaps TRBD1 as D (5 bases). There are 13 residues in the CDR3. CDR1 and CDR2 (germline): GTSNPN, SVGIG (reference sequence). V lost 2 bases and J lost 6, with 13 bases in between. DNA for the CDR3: TGTGCCTGGAGTCCACTCGGGACTGCTGAAGCTTTCTTT. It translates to CAWSPLGTAEAFF.

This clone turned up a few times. CDR3 in amino acids: CASSQDLPDSSGANVLTF. The CDR3 nucleotides are TGCGCCAGCAGCCAAGATTTACCCGACAGCTCTGGGGCCAACGTCCTGACTTTC. The V gene is TRBV4-3, the J gene TRBJ2-6; tentative D call: TRBD1 (5 bases). V was pared by 0 bases and J by 0 bases, with 12 bases between. The CDR3 is 18 residues long. Germline V lookup: CDR1 LGHNA, CDR2 YSLEER.

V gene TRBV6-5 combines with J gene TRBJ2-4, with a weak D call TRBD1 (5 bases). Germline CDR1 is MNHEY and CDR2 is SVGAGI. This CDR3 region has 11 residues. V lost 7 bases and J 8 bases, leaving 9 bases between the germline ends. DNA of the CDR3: TGTGCCAGCATTCAGGGTTACATTCAGTACTTC. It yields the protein CASIQGYIQYF.

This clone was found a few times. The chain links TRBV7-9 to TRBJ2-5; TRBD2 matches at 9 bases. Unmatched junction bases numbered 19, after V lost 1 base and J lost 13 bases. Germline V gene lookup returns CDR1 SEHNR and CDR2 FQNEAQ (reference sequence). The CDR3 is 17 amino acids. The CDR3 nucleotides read TGTGCCAGCAGCTTAGATTTGTCGGGACTAGCTAACCAGGGTCTGTACTTC. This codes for CASSLDLSGLANQGLYF.

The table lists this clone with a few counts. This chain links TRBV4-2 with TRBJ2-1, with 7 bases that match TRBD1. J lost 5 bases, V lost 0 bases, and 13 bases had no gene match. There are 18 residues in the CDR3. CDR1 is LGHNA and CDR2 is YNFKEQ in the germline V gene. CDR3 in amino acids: CASSQDLGGSFPHNEQFF. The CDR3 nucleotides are TGTGCCAGCAGCCAAGATCTAGGGGGCTCTTTTCCCCACAATGAGCAGTTCTTC.

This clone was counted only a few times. Here the CDR3 reads CASSFGTGNQPQHF. CDR3 coding DNA: TGTGCCAGCAGTTTTGGGACAGGCAATCAGCCCCAGCATTTT. This chain connects TRBV28 to TRBJ1-5; 7 positions match TRBD1. V lost 3 bases, J lost 2 bases, and 1 base stayed unmatched. CDR3 size: 14 residues. CDR1 is MDHEN and CDR2 is SYDVKM in the germline V gene.

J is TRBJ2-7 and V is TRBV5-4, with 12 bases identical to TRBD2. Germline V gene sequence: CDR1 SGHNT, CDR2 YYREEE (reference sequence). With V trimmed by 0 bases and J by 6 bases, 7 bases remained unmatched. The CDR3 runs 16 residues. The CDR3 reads CASSLASGRASSEQYF. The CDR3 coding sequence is TGTGCCAGCAGCTTGGCTAGCGGGAGGGCCTCTTCCGAGCAGTACTTC.

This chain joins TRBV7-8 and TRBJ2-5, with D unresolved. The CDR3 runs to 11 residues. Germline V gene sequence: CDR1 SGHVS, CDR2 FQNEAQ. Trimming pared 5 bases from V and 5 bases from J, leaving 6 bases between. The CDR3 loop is CASSPSETQYF. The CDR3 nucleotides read TGTGCCAGCAGCCCCTCGGAGACCCAGTACTTC.

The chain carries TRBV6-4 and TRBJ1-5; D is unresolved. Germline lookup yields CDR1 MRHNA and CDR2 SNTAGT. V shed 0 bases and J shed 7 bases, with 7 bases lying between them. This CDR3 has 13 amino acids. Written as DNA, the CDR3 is TGTGCCAGCAGTGACTCTGAGGGCCAGCCCCAGCATTTT. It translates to CASSDSEGQPQHF.

The CDR3: CASSYDSLEQYF. The CDR3 DNA follows: TGTGCCAGCAGTTACGACAGCCTCGAGCAGTACTTC. This chain uses TRBV6-6 with TRBJ2-7, with D tentatively TRBD1 (5 bases). The CDR3 extends over 12 amino acids. The V and J ends lost 2 bases and 6 bases respectively, with 8 bases between them. Germline CDR1 and CDR2: MNHNY and SVGAGI (reference sequence).

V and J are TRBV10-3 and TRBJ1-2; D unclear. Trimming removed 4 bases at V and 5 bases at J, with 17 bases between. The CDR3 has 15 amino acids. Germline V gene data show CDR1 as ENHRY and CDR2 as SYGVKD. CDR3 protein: CAISGNRAPGYGYTF. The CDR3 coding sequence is TGTGCCATCAGTGGGAATCGGGCACCGGGGTATGGCTACACCTTC.

CDR3 amino acids: CASSYLAGEAFF. The CDR3 DNA follows: TGTGCCAGCAGTTACCTCGCAGGGGAGGCTTTCTTT. J is TRBJ1-1 and V is TRBV6-5; weak D call: TRBD1 (6 bases). The CDR3 runs 12 residues. V was cut by 2 bases and J by 11 bases, with 12 bases left in between. CDR1 is MNHEY and CDR2 is SVGAGI in the germline V gene.

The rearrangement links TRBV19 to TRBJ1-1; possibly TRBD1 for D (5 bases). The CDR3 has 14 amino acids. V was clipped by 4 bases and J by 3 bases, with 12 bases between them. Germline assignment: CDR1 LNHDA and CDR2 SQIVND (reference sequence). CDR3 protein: CASSKEGLYTEAFF. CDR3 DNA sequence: TGTGCCAGTAGTAAAGAGGGGCTGTACACTGAAGCTTTCTTT.

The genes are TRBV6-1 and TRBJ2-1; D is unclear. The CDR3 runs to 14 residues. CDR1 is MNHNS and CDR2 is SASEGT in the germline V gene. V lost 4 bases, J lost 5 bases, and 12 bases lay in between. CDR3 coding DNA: TGTGCCAGCAGTGTGTTACAGACCCACAATGAGCAGTTCTTC. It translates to CASSVLQTHNEQFF.